Following are 11 T cell receptor beta chains from one sample sequenced in a study of response to subunit inactivated influenza vaccine. TCRdb re-analysed the RT-PCR reads in MiXCR, keeping a single row per CDR3 protein. The repertoire holds roughly 700,000 distinct CDR3 sequences, with about 15% as singletons. The sequences come from PBMCs from blood, collected 14 days before vaccination. Every receptor here comes from a man in his fifties who received an inactivated influenza vaccine.

Of note for this clonotype: One end of the junction does not line up with germline, which may come from a read error. J is TRBJ2-1 and V is TRBV12-3 or TRBV12-4; D possibly uses TRBD1 or TRBD2 (5 bases each). The CDR3 contains 17 residues. The CDR3 reads CACSLNSVGTLSHEQFF. CDR3 nucleotides: TGTGCCTGCAGTTTAAATAGTGTCGGGACCCTATCCCATGAGCAGTTCTTC.

There are many counts of this clonotype. The V and J genes are TRBV6-1 and TRBJ2-3; D not certain. Trimming took off 3 bases at V and 0 bases at J, with 10 bases between the two ends. Germline assignment: CDR1 MNHNS and CDR2 SASEGT. There are 15 residues in the CDR3. The CDR3 DNA is TGTGCCAGCAGTGAGGGCCCGCTAAGCACAGATACGCAGTATTTT. This codes for CASSEGPLSTDTQYF.

V usage is TRBV27 and J usage is TRBJ2-7, with D unclear. The ends were cut back, 3 bases at V and 2 bases at J, with 8 bases in the middle. The CDR3 covers 13 residues. Germline V gene sequence: CDR1 MNHEY, CDR2 SMNVEV (reference sequence). The CDR3 here is CASSFRSTYEQYF. Here the CDR3 DNA reads TGTGCCAGCAGTTTCCGTTCGACCTACGAGCAGTACTTC.

This clonotype was seen more than once but under ten times. The genes are TRBV12-3 or TRBV12-4 and TRBJ2-3; 9 nucleotides line up with TRBD2. CDR3 length: 15 amino acids. V was clipped by 3 bases and J by 4 bases; unmatched bases: 5. CDR3 nucleotides: TGTGCCAGCAGTTTTCTAGCGGGGCTCGCAGATACGCAGTATTTT. It codes for CASSFLAGLADTQYF.

This clonotype was counted ten times or more. The rearrangement links TRBV11-1 to TRBJ2-1; no firm D call. Germline assignment: CDR1 SGHAT and CDR2 FQDESV (reference sequence). The germline V and J ends were trimmed by 0 bases and 4 bases, with 13 bases remaining between them. The CDR3 length is 16 residues. CDR3 bases: TGTGCCAGCAGCTTAGCCCCTGGTTCCTCTTACAATGAGCAGTTCTTC. This sequence encodes CASSLAPGSSYNEQFF.

V is TRBV6-2 or TRBV6-3 and J is TRBJ2-7; TRBD2 matches at 8 bases. The V segment lost 8 bases and the J segment 1 base; nucleotides outside the gene matches: 13. The length of the CDR3 is 16 residues. Germline CDR1 reads MNHEY; CDR2 reads SVGEGT. The CDR3 reads CASLSPGGGKSYEQYF. DNA for the CDR3: TGTGCCAGCCTATCGCCCGGCGGGGGGAAATCCTACGAGCAGTACTTC.

In its sample, this clonotype was seen a few times. The chain joins TRBV9 to TRBJ2-3; no clear D. Germline V lookup: CDR1 SGDLS, CDR2 YYNGEE. The ends were cut back, 0 bases at V and 3 bases at J, with 5 bases in the middle. This CDR3 spans 13 amino acids. In nucleotides, the CDR3 is TGTGCCAGCAGCGTAGTGGCGACAGATACGCAGTATTTT. The encoded protein is CASSVVATDTQYF.

This clonotype has only a few counts. V is TRBV5-5 and J is TRBJ2-3, with 13 bases lining up with TRBD2. V lost 4 bases to trimming and J lost 4 bases; unmatched junction nucleotides: 3. CDR3 length: 15 residues. Germline V lookup: CDR1 SGHKS, CDR2 YYEKEE (reference sequence). This CDR3 is CASSQGLAGSDTQYF. In DNA form, the CDR3 reads TGTGCCAGCAGCCAGGGACTAGCGGGATCAGATACGCAGTATTTT.

The chain employs TRBV5-1 and TRBJ2-1; no reliable D call. The CDR3 is made up of 14 amino acids. The V end was cut by 1 base, the J end by 7 bases, with 12 bases between. CDR1 is SGHRS, CDR2 YFSETQ, per germline. CDR3 residues: CASSLRFSSNEQFF. Here the CDR3 DNA reads TGCGCCAGCAGCTTGAGGTTCAGCAGTAATGAGCAGTTCTTC.

This clonotype has at least ten counts. V usage is TRBV10-3 and J usage is TRBJ2-3; D is perhaps TRBD2 (6 bases). The CDR3 length is 15 residues. The V gene's germline CDR1 is ENHRY and CDR2 SYGVKD. The V gene lost 4 bases and the J gene lost 2 bases, with 13 bases spanning the gap. The CDR3 is CAISVGRGYTDTQYF. CDR3 bases: TGTGCCATCAGTGTAGGGCGGGGATACACAGATACGCAGTATTTT.

CDR3 sequence: CASSPQRGSVGGTQYF. The CDR3, as DNA: TGTGCCAGCAGCCCTCAACGGGGTAGCGTCGGAGGTACGCAGTATTTT. The chain recombines TRBV5-8 with TRBJ2-3, with D possibly matching TRBD2 (5 bases). Germline V CDR1 and CDR2: SGHTS, YDEGEE. V gave up 4 bases and J gave up 8 bases, with 23 bases separating them. This CDR3 has 16 residues.